The clone carrying this T cell receptor beta chain occurred many times. What it binds is unknown. Markers CD45RO/CCR7/CD25/CD127/CD95/CD27 served to sort CD4+ naive, central memory, regulatory and stem cell-like memory cells. Sorting produced populations that all topped 95% purity. This sample stems from a study of beta chain features in type 1 diabetes. Study-level points and caveats: Researchers reported that naive, central memory and Treg TCRB repertoires appeared more similar in patients than in healthy donors.

This CDR3 spans 14 amino acids. J was trimmed by 8 bases and V by 5 bases; bases with no gene match: 11. CDR1 and CDR2 (germline): SEHNR, FQNEAQ (reference sequence). Reverse transcribing all isolated RNA meant expressed TCRB transcripts were sequenced. Here immunoSEQ multiplex PCR was the method, and the copy in TCRdb shows in-frame clones only, minus some. The sample has more than 130,000 clones, 6% to 7.5% seen once; the top ten hold around 1.5%. The receptor comes from a woman in her twenties or thirties in good health. The rearrangement links TRBV7-9 to TRBJ1-2; 7 nucleotides align to TRBD1. Sequenced material: central memory CD4+ T cells from blood. CDR3 DNA: TGTGCCAGCAGCCCCCGGGACAGTCGCGGGGGCTACACCTTC. It encodes CASSPRDSRGGYTF.